This T cell receptor (beta chain) was identified in a study of identifying expanded T cells in peripheral blood (dated by TCRdb to the late 2010s). Describing the broader study: Separate aliquots of the same genomic DNA pool were sequenced to produce technical replicates, and four replicates were compared in pairs. The research as a whole found: The binomial model flagged 0.9 to 1.5 differentially abundant clones between technical replicates, compared with roughly 17 over roughly 2 weeks and roughly 19 over around four weeks. In all healthy donors, the variance in clone template counts between samples taken roughly 14 days apart rose significantly as total template count increased. Across all healthy-donor time intervals, the beta-binomial model significantly lowered both the number of clones called differentially abundant and the false-positive rate. The authors expected biological variance in healthy repertoires might increase further over much longer intervals such as months to years.

Reading from cysteine to phenylalanine, the CDR3 counts 15 amino acids. Of the read, only the CDR3 DNA is kept; its 45 bases are in frame from base 1. The germline V end is reduced by 2 bases and the J end by 4 bases; junction bases left unmatched: 4. Sequences MNHNS (CDR1) and SASEGT (CDR2) are obtained from the germline V gene. During the collection period, no infections or other immune events were recorded for the healthy donors. Time-dependent variance in a beta-binomial model of T-cell clone differential abundance was calibrated using healthy-donor blood repertoires as a training cohort. The training cohort included around 10 healthy donors, of whom 3 were female and 7 were male. Donor ages ranged from about 29 to 70 years, with an average of 43 years. Whole blood, obtained from a commercial supplier, was collected from each healthy donor at three time points spaced approximately 13 days apart. For immunosequencing, genomic DNA was extracted from whole blood that had not been sorted.

The immunoSEQ Assay, which relies on bias-controlled multiplex PCR amplification of genomic DNA, was used to profile TCRbeta CDR3 regions. On the study's bioinformatics: The absolute abundance of each unique TCRbeta CDR3 region was quantified after sequences were collapsed and filtered. Differential abundance was tested with a binomial (Fisher-equivalent) model and with a beta-binomial model adding time-dependent variance fitted from healthy donors. Clones with fewer than 5 combined templates were removed, and a clone was called differentially abundant if the clone's Benjamini-Hochberg FDR was below 0.01. Beta-binomial variance was modeled as a function of total template count across the two samples using the form v = (b*log(k)+a)^2. Here the immuneACCESS table is served through TCRdb, limited to in-frame sequences with V and J called. Missing clones are a known gap in these copies; in checked studies unresolved V genes cover under half, and the rest lacks a known reason. V, J and clone size are those of that table, while D and trimming were read from the DNA. This sample comprises about 130,000 clones, less than 90% of them detected only once. The biggest ten clones account for less than 10% of the sample.

To note about this clone: Its binding antigen is unknown. No base-level quality is on record; no much larger clone is a single base apart.

Sequences were obtained from blood. This TCR was recovered from a person aged 18-70 years in good health. Here the chain combines TRBV6-1 and TRBJ2-3, with TRBD2 identical over 9 junction bases. For the CDR3, the sequence is CASSELAGKADTQYF. The base sequence is TGTGCCAGCAGTGAACTAGCGGGGAAGGCAGATACGCAGTATTTT.